Each of the 3 T cell receptor beta chains below was sequenced from the same sample in a study of T cells in Graves' hyperthyroidism and ophthalmopathy. RNA transcripts yielded amplified TCR beta CDR3 regions. A first-round RT-PCR of the TCR CDR3 used the HTBI primer set. TCRdb processed the multiplex PCR reads anew with MiXCR; each CDR3 protein has one entry. Of almost 500,000 distinct CDR3 sequences listed, about 20% are singletons. Sequencing used blood. Receptor source: a woman aged 70-85 years with Graves' ophthalmopathy.

The chain links TRBV5-1 to TRBJ1-1, with 9 nucleotides matching TRBD1. Germline CDR1 is SGHRS and CDR2 is YFSETQ. CDR3 size: 14 residues. J was trimmed by 7 bases and V by 7 bases; bases with no gene match: 11. This CDR3 reads CASGTLQGAGEAFF. The CDR3 bases are TGCGCCAGCGGCACTCTACAGGGGGCGGGTGAAGCTTTCTTT.

This clonotype has a handful of counts. The chain uses TRBV5-5 and TRBJ2-7; D is possibly TRBD2 (6 bases). CDR1 and CDR2 (germline): SGHKS, YYEKEE (reference sequence). This CDR3 region has 16 residues. Trimming shortened V by 1 base and J by 0 bases, and 14 bases separated the two germline ends. The chain's CDR3 is CASSLWLAKSSYEQYF. DNA for the CDR3: TGTGCCAGCAGCTTGTGGCTAGCGAAGAGCTCCTACGAGCAGTACTTC. The variable domain in full, with the rest retrieved from reference TRBV5-5 and TRBJ2-7, is DAGVTQSPTHLIKTRGQQVTLRCSPISGHKSVSWYQQVLGQGPQFIFQYYEKEERGRGNFPDRFSARQFPNYSSELNVNALLLGDSALYLCASSLWLAKSSYEQYFGPGTRLTVT.

This clonotype was seen a single time. This rearrangement joins TRBV12-3 or TRBV12-4 to TRBJ2-1, with no clear D. V lost 3 bases and J 9 bases, leaving 9 bases between the germline ends. The CDR3 length is 12 residues. The CDR3 sequence is CASSFHQTEQFF. As DNA, the CDR3 is TGTGCCAGCAGTTTTCACCAGACTGAGCAGTTCTTC.